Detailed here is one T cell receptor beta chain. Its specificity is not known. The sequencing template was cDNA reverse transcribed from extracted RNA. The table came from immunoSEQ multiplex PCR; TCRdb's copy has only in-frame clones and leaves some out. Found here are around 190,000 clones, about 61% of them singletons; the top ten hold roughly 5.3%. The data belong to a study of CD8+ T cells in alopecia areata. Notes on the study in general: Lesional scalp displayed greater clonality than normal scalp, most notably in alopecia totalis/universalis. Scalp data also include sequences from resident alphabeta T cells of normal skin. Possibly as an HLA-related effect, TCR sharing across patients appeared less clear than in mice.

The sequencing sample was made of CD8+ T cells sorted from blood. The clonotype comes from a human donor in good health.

Written as DNA, the CDR3 is TGTGCCAGCAGCTTAGCGCCAAGTGTAGAAGAGACCCAGTACTTC. This translates into CASSLAPSVEETQYF. This chain joins TRBV7-6 and TRBJ2-5; no clear D. V was trimmed by 0 bases and J by 3 bases, leaving 11 bases between them. CDR1 is SGHVS, CDR2 FNYEAQ, per germline. The CDR3 sequence is 15 residues long.